This T cell receptor (beta chain) was recorded in a study of cytomegalovirus exposure and HLA in healthy donors. Per the germline V gene, CDR1 is SGHRS and CDR2 is YFSETQ. Trimming cost V 2 bases and J 6 bases, with 8 bases left between them. This CDR3 contains 12 residues. PCR primers comprised 60 Vbeta and 13 Jbeta primers. In the original analysis: About 80 million unique TCR beta chains, roughly 11 million of them shared, were counted by a later analysis. Generated by immunoSEQ multiplex PCR, the TCRdb table keeps only in-frame clones and is missing some. V and J calls and clone size follow that table, whereas D and trimming were derived from the DNA. Of about 130,000 clones listed, 70% to 85% are singletons.

The sequenced material came from PBMCs. J is TRBJ1-2 and V is TRBV5-1, with D possibly TRBD1 on 5 matching bases. The receptor was isolated from a female donor in good health and CMV-seronegative. The CDR3 loop is CASSFDSHGYTF. In DNA, the CDR3 is TGCGCCAGCAGCTTCGACAGTCATGGCTACACCTTC. The full variable domain, completed using reference TRBV5-1 and TRBJ1-2, is KAGVTQTPRYLIKTRGQQVTLSCSPISGHRSVSWYQQTPGQGLQFLFEYFSETQRNKGNFPGRFSGRQFSNSRSEMNVSTLELGDSALYLCASSFDSHGYTFGSGTRLTVV.